What follows are 16 T cell receptor beta chains derived from one specimen sequenced in a study of cytomegalovirus exposure and HLA in healthy donors. PCR amplification relied on 60 Vbeta primers (plus 13 Jbeta primers). Generated by immunoSEQ multiplex PCR, the TCRdb table keeps only in-frame clones and is missing some. Of over 80,000 clones in the sample, approximately 60% were seen once. The sample was PBMCs. These receptors were taken from a boy between 10 and 17 years old in good health and CMV-seropositive.

The gene calls are TRBV5-4 and TRBJ1-6, with unresolved D. The CDR3 covers 15 residues. V dropped 4 bases and J dropped 0 bases, with 8 bases sitting between them. Looked up from germline, CDR1 is SGHNT and CDR2 is YYREEE (reference sequence). CDR3 coding DNA: TGTGCCAGCAGCGCCGGGAGCTCCTATAATTCACCCCTCCACTTT. Its translation is CASSAGSSYNSPLHF.

V gene TRBV19 combines with J gene TRBJ2-2, with 7 bases aligning to TRBD1. Germline CDR1 is LNHDA and CDR2 is SQIVND (reference sequence). The CDR3 has 12 amino acids. J gave up 6 bases and V 9 bases, and 4 bases lay outside the gene matches. Here the CDR3 DNA reads TGTGCCAGCAGACAGGGTGCCGGGGAGCTGTTTTTT. As protein: CASRQGAGELFF. Full variable domain (outside the CDR3, taken from reference TRBV19 and TRBJ2-2): DGGITQSPKYLFRKEGQNVTLSCEQNLNHDAMYWYRQDPGQGLRLIYYSQIVNDFQKGDIAEGYSVSREKKESFPLTVTSAQKNPTAFYLCASRQGAGELFFGEGSRLTVL.

This clone was seen once. This sequence joins TRBV2 and TRBJ1-4, with 8 bases lining up with TRBD1. This CDR3 has 15 residues. Germline V gives CDR1 SNHLY, CDR2 FYNNEI. The junction had 10 bases not matched to a gene; V was cut back by 7 bases and J by 6 bases. In DNA form, the CDR3 reads TGTGCCAGCACCAAAGGAGGGGGACAGGATGAAAAACTGTTTTTT. Translating gives CASTKGGGQDEKLFF.

The V and J genes are TRBV4-1 and TRBJ1-5; perhaps TRBD1 as D (5 bases). Germline V gene data show CDR1 as MGHRA and CDR2 as YSYEKL. Trimming left V 1 base short and J 5 bases short, with 6 bases between. This CDR3 comprises 13 residues. The CDR3 sequence is CASSQGGDQPQHF. CDR3 sequence (DNA): TGCGCCAGCAGCCAAGGGGGGGATCAGCCCCAGCATTTT.

The CDR3 nucleotides read TGTGCCAGCAGCAAACAGGGACAGGGGGTCGCGAACACTGAAGCTTTCTTT. Its protein product is CASSKQGQGVANTEAFF. This chain links TRBV7-8 with TRBJ1-1; 11 bases fit TRBD1. There are 17 residues in the CDR3. V was clipped by 5 bases and J by 1 base; unmatched bases: 9. CDR1 SGHVS and CDR2 FQNEAQ come from the germline V gene.

This sequence joins TRBV6-5 and TRBJ2-1; tentatively, D is TRBD2 (6 bases). Trimming cost V 4 bases and J 2 bases, with 6 bases left between them. Germline V gives CDR1 MNHEY, CDR2 SVGAGI. The CDR3 covers 13 residues. The CDR3 reads CASSSGAYNEQFF. CDR3 bases: TGTGCCAGCAGTTCGGGAGCCTACAATGAGCAGTTCTTC.

The V and J genes are TRBV5-6 and TRBJ1-2; weak D call: TRBD1 (6 bases). The CDR3 spans 16 residues. Trimming stripped 4 bases from V and 0 bases from J, with 16 bases between. Germline values: CDR1 SGHDT, CDR2 YYEEEE. As DNA, the CDR3 is TGTGCCAGCAGCCAGGGGCGGAACCATGCTAACTATGGCTACACCTTC. It codes for CASSQGRNHANYGYTF.

The genes are TRBV5-3 and TRBJ2-3, with 11 bases that match TRBD2. TRBV5-3 is designated an ORF whose function remains uncertain. V was pared by 1 base and J by 2 bases, with 9 bases of the junction left unmatched. The CDR3 is made up of 18 amino acids. CDR3 in amino acids: CARSLTLGLAEHTDTQYF. In DNA form, the CDR3 reads TGTGCCAGAAGCTTGACCCTGGGACTAGCGGAACACACAGATACGCAGTATTTT.

This clone has more than one count but fewer than ten. This chain connects TRBV30 to TRBJ1-3; D gene unclear. Trimming removed 4 bases at V and 0 bases at J, with 13 bases between. This CDR3 contains 15 residues. CDR1 is GTSNPN, CDR2 SVGIG, per germline (reference sequence). In nucleotides, the CDR3 is TGTGCCTGGAACGATCCCGGGAGCTCTGGAAACACCATATATTTT. Protein sequence: CAWNDPGSSGNTIYF.

The chain recombines TRBV19 with TRBJ1-4; unclear D gene. The CDR3 runs 15 residues. The V end was cut by 4 bases, the J end by 4 bases, with 13 bases between. Germline-derived CDR1 and CDR2 are LNHDA and SQIVND (reference sequence). The CDR3 nucleotides are TGTGCCAGTAGTACCCAACTTGGAGGTAATGAAAAACTGTTTTTT. As protein: CASSTQLGGNEKLFF.

The gene calls are TRBV5-6 and TRBJ1-6; D possibly corresponds to TRBD1 (6 bases). Per the germline V gene, CDR1 is SGHDT and CDR2 is YYEEEE. CDR3 length: 16 amino acids. Trimming removed 2 bases from V and 7 bases from J, with 16 bases in between. The CDR3 reads CASSFWTVLLNSPLHF. The CDR3 nucleotides are TGTGCCAGCAGCTTCTGGACAGTACTCCTAAATTCACCCCTCCACTTT.

The V and J genes are TRBV25-1 and TRBJ2-1; D possibly corresponds to TRBD1 (6 bases). Germline assignment: CDR1 MGHDK and CDR2 SYGVNS. This CDR3 is built from 15 residues. Between the trimmed V and J ends, which lost 5 bases and 0 bases, there was a span of 11 bases. CDR3 amino acids: CASSSTGRSYNEQFF. The CDR3 DNA is TGTGCCAGCAGTAGCACAGGGCGCTCCTACAATGAGCAGTTCTTC.

This clone was found a few times. The chain employs TRBV5-1 and TRBJ1-4; no clear D gene. The CDR3 totals 16 residues. Germline values: CDR1 SGHRS, CDR2 YFSETQ. V was cut by 2 bases and J by 8 bases, with 19 bases left in between. DNA of the CDR3: TGCGCCAGCAGCTTTGACGGGAGGAAAGTGGAGGAAAAACTGTTTTTT. Encoded protein: CASSFDGRKVEEKLFF. Full variable domain (rest looked up from reference TRBV5-1 and TRBJ1-4): KAGVTQTPRYLIKTRGQQVTLSCSPISGHRSVSWYQQTPGQGLQFLFEYFSETQRNKGNFPGRFSGRQFSNSRSEMNVSTLELGDSALYLCASSFDGRKVEEKLFFGSGTQLSVL.

The chain combines TRBV7-3 with TRBJ2-3, with D maybe TRBD2 (6 bases). Germline values: CDR1 SGHTA, CDR2 FQGTGA. CDR3 length: 15 residues. V shed 5 bases and J shed 1 base, with 13 bases lying between them. The CDR3 nucleotides are TGTGCCAGCAGCGCCCGGGGGTCGGGCACAGATACGCAGTATTTT. Translated, it gives CASSARGSGTDTQYF.

The chain couples TRBV29-1 to TRBJ2-7; 11 bases agree with TRBD1. CDR1 is SQVTM and CDR2 is ANQGSEA in the germline V gene. This CDR3 has 14 residues. V lost 7 bases, J lost 1 base, and 6 bases stayed unmatched. CDR3 nucleotide sequence: TGCAGCGCCTCCGGGACAGGGGGATCCTACGAGCAGTACTTC. Protein product: CSASGTGGSYEQYF.

The chain is built from TRBV9 and TRBJ1-6; D gene ambiguous. The CDR3 is 14 amino acids. V was trimmed by 3 bases and J by 6 bases, leaving 10 bases between them. In germline, CDR1 is SGDLS, CDR2 YYNGEE. CDR3 sequence reads: CASSATWSNSPLHF. CDR3 DNA sequence: TGTGCCAGCAGCGCCACATGGTCTAATTCACCCCTCCACTTT.